The 19 T cell receptor beta chains given below trace back to one sample, sequenced in a study of vaccination and CD4 T cells after COVID-19. What these receptors recognize is not known. Sample treatment: roughly 10-day PBMC culture with coronavirus spike peptide pools or control peptides (ViraFEST assay). Sequencing of the DNA from cultured CD4+ T cells was carried out with the Oncomine TCR Beta short-read assay. TCRdb reprocessed the PCR reads via MiXCR and lists one record per CDR3 protein. The data show about 20,000 distinct CDR3 sequences, with roughly 55% seen just once and 6.5% to 7.5% held by the top ten. Sequencing was performed on CD4+ T cells from blood, cultured in vitro. All receptors come from a human donor who had recovered from COVID-19.

The chain recombines TRBV12-3 or TRBV12-4 with TRBJ1-5; possibly TRBD1 for D (5 bases). V was trimmed by 3 bases and J by 3 bases, leaving 9 bases between them. This CDR3 spans 14 amino acids. This CDR3 reads CASSFSGFNQPQHF. For the CDR3, the DNA is TGTGCCAGCAGTTTCTCAGGGTTCAATCAGCCCCAGCATTTT.

This chain uses TRBV20-1 with TRBJ2-3, with no clear D. V lost 4 bases, J lost 4 bases, and 12 bases lay in between. The V gene's germline CDR1 is DFQATT and CDR2 SNEGSKA (reference sequence). CDR3 size: 13 residues. CDR3 sequence (DNA): TGCAGTGCTACCCAGACTGGGCCAGATACGCAGTATTTT. It translates to CSATQTGPDTQYF.

The gene calls are TRBV28 and TRBJ1-2, with D uncertain. Germline CDR1 and CDR2: MDHEN and SYDVKM. V was shortened by 7 bases and J by 8 bases, with 20 bases between the two germline ends. The CDR3 spans 14 residues. CDR3 nucleotide sequence: TGTGCCAGCACCCCCCTAGGTGGAATTCGGGGCTACACCTTC. Translation gives CASTPLGGIRGYTF.

The CDR3 nucleotides read TGCAGTGCTAGATCCTCGGGAAATTCACCCCTCCACTTT. Residues: CSARSSGNSPLHF. The rearrangement links TRBV20-1 to TRBJ1-6; no clear D gene. The germline gives CDR1 DFQATT, CDR2 SNEGSKA (reference sequence). The CDR3 covers 13 residues. Trimming took off 2 bases at V and 7 bases at J, with 9 bases between the two ends.

This rearrangement joins TRBV19 to TRBJ2-5, with 10 bases matching TRBD1. Germline-derived CDR1 and CDR2 are LNHDA and SQIVND (reference sequence). With 5 bases clipped from V and 3 bases from J, the junction kept 3 bases outside the gene matches. The CDR3 sequence is 14 residues long. This CDR3 reads CASSPGTGEETQYF. As DNA, the CDR3 is TGTGCCAGTAGTCCCGGGACAGGGGAAGAGACCCAGTACTTC.

This clonotype was observed a single time. The CDR3 protein is CASSRTGEDGYTF. The CDR3 DNA reads TGTGCCAGCAGCAGGACAGGGGAGGATGGCTACACCTTC. The V gene is TRBV7-3, the J gene TRBJ1-2; TRBD1 agrees at 9 bases. This CDR3 spans 13 amino acids. CDR1 SGHTA and CDR2 FQGTGA come from the germline V gene. V lost 5 bases to trimming and J lost 6 bases; unmatched junction nucleotides: 4.

The rearrangement links TRBV9 to TRBJ2-5, with D unresolved. Germline lookup yields CDR1 SGDLS and CDR2 YYNGEE. V lost 3 bases and J 5 bases, leaving 14 bases between the germline ends. The CDR3 length is 14 residues. The DNA of the CDR3 is TGTGCCAGCAGCGCCAACCAAGGGCTGGAGACCCAGTACTTC. Translation gives CASSANQGLETQYF.

The CDR3 nucleotides are TGTGCCAGCGAAGGGACTAGCGGGAGTCCCGGGGAGCTGTTTTTT. Protein product: CASEGTSGSPGELFF. The J gene is TRBJ2-2, the V gene TRBV6-1, with 14 bases fitting TRBD2. The V gene end was trimmed by 8 bases and the J gene end by 6 bases; junction bases not matched to a gene: 5. Germline lookup yields CDR1 MNHNS and CDR2 SASEGT. The CDR3 is made up of 15 amino acids.

The chain recombines TRBV20-1 with TRBJ2-7; D may be TRBD2 (6 bases). The V end lost 0 bases, the J end lost 5 bases, and 14 bases lay between the germline ends. Looked up from germline, CDR1 is DFQATT and CDR2 is SNEGSKA (reference sequence). The CDR3 totals 14 residues. CDR3 sequence reads: CSARDSPGVHEQYF. The CDR3 DNA follows: TGCAGTGCTAGAGATAGCCCGGGAGTCCACGAGCAGTACTTC.

This chain uses TRBV27 with TRBJ2-7; D unresolved. This CDR3 comprises 17 residues. Trimming shortened V by 0 bases and J by 2 bases, and 17 bases separated the two germline ends. Germline V gives CDR1 MNHEY, CDR2 SMNVEV (reference sequence). CDR3 sequence reads: CASSLSRVTSPPYEQYF. The CDR3 DNA follows: TGTGCCAGCAGTTTATCCCGGGTCACGAGTCCCCCCTACGAGCAGTACTTC.

The chain couples TRBV28 to TRBJ1-5, with a possible D match to TRBD1 (6 bases). CDR1 and CDR2 (germline): MDHEN, SYDVKM. This CDR3 is 20 amino acids long. V lost 1 base to trimming and J lost 3 bases, with 25 bases between them. The DNA of the CDR3 is TGTGCCAGCAGTTTATATCCACGGGATTCGGACAGAGGGACCAATCAGCCCCAGCATTTT. Encoded protein: CASSLYPRDSDRGTNQPQHF. The complete variable domain, with remaining parts taken from reference TRBV28 and TRBJ1-5, reads DVKVTQSSRYLVKRTGEKVFLECVQDMDHENMFWYRQDPGLGLRLIYFSYDVKMKEKGDIPEGYSVSREKKERFSLILESASTNQTSMYLCASSLYPRDSDRGTNQPQHFGDGTRLSIL.

The gene calls are TRBV27 and TRBJ2-2; TRBD1 matches 9 bases. From germline, CDR1 is MNHEY and CDR2 SMNVEV (reference sequence). This CDR3 spans 14 amino acids. Trimming took 2 bases from V and 8 from J; bases not matched to a gene: 3. Written as DNA, the CDR3 is TGTGCCAGCAGTTTAAAGGGACAGGGAGGGGAGCTGTTTTTT. It translates to CASSLKGQGGELFF.

This sequence joins TRBV6-1 and TRBJ1-5; possibly TRBD1 for D (5 bases). Germline assignment: CDR1 MNHNS and CDR2 SASEGT. V lost 8 bases and J 3 bases, leaving 14 bases between the germline ends. The CDR3 loop spans 14 amino acids. The CDR3 here is CASLGGTVNQPQHF. The CDR3 nucleotides read TGTGCCAGCCTAGGCGGGACCGTCAATCAGCCCCAGCATTTT.

The V gene is TRBV27, the J gene TRBJ2-3, with unresolved D. There are 13 residues in the CDR3. CDR1 MNHEY and CDR2 SMNVEV come from the germline V gene (reference sequence). The V and J ends lost 3 bases and 1 base respectively, with 5 bases between them. The CDR3 DNA is TGTGCCAGCAGTTTTCAGGGCACAGATACGCAGTATTTT. The encoded protein is CASSFQGTDTQYF.

This clonotype has more than one count but fewer than ten. This sequence joins TRBV10-3 and TRBJ1-3, with TRBD1 as a possible D gene (5 bases). There are 16 residues in the CDR3. Germline CDR1 is ENHRY and CDR2 is SYGVKD. With 3 bases removed from V and 3 bases from J, the gap between germline ends came to 15 bases. This chain's CDR3 is CAISDPTWGNGNTIYF. Here the CDR3 DNA reads TGTGCCATCAGTGATCCAACGTGGGGGAATGGAAACACCATATATTTT.

There are a few counts of this clonotype. This sequence joins TRBV7-2 and TRBJ1-2, with D hard to call. Trimming removed 3 bases at V and 2 bases at J, with 7 bases between. This CDR3 spans 13 amino acids. CDR1 SGHTA and CDR2 FQGNSA come from the germline V gene. CDR3 loop: CASSLELNYGYTF. The CDR3 DNA reads as TGTGCCAGCAGCTTGGAACTAAACTATGGCTACACCTTC.

The gene calls are TRBV2 and TRBJ2-2, with TRBD2 identical over 8 bases. CDR1 is SNHLY, CDR2 FYNNEI, per germline. The ends lost 6 bases at V and 6 bases at J; junction bases unmatched: 6. This CDR3 comprises 14 residues. CDR3 sequence reads: CASRSGTSAGELFF. In DNA form, the CDR3 reads TGTGCCAGCAGATCCGGGACTAGTGCCGGGGAGCTGTTTTTT.

The chain employs TRBV6-2 or TRBV6-3 and TRBJ2-7; 7 nucleotides line up with TRBD1. Losses at the gene ends were 7 bases for V and 3 bases for J; bases not matched to a gene: 9. The CDR3 runs to 14 residues. CDR1 and CDR2 from the germline V gene are MNHEY and SVGEGT. The CDR3 spells CASNRQGVVYEQYF. The CDR3 nucleotides read TGTGCCAGCAATAGACAGGGAGTAGTCTACGAGCAGTACTTC.

The CDR3 loop is CSALTSAQETQYF. The DNA of the CDR3 is TGCAGTGCTTTGACTAGCGCACAAGAGACCCAGTACTTC. The chain carries TRBV20-1 and TRBJ2-5; 8 nucleotides line up with TRBD2. The ends lost 5 bases at V and 2 bases at J; junction bases unmatched: 4. CDR3 length: 13 residues. From germline, CDR1 is DFQATT and CDR2 SNEGSKA (reference sequence).